This T cell receptor beta chain was documented in a study of graft-versus-host responses after intestinal transplantation. Study-level information: The study gave all recipients anti-thymocyte globulin induction, then tacrolimus and steroids for roughly 3 years.

Measured with immunoSEQ multiplex PCR; TCRdb has only the in-frame clones, and not every one. The repertoire consists of about 120,000 clones, with 90% occurring once and the leading ten covering roughly 0.17%. Details on this clone: The antigen remains unidentified.

Trimming cost V 4 bases and J 2 bases, with 12 bases left between them. The CDR3 consists of 14 residues. The V gene's germline CDR1 is SGHKS and CDR2 YYEKEE (reference sequence). Sequencing used unstimulated CD4+ T cells sorted from spleen or lymph node cells, obtained before intestinal transplant. J is TRBJ1-1 and V is TRBV5-5; D perhaps matches TRBD1 (6 bases). This TCR derives from a human donor who received an intestinal transplant. CDR3 sequence: CASSREGGNTEAFF. The CDR3 DNA is TGTGCCAGCAGCCGGGAGGGGGGTAACACTGAAGCTTTCTTT.